This T cell receptor beta chain originates from a study of siplizumab effects on memory and regulatory T cells. The table came from immunoSEQ multiplex PCR; TCRdb's copy has only in-frame clones and leaves some out. The sample lists 100,000 or so clones, 92% seen once, with 0.55% to 0.95% in the top ten. A note on this clone: Its specificity is not known.

Germline lookup yields CDR1 LNHDA and CDR2 SQIVND (reference sequence). The CDR3 totals 19 residues. V lost 5 bases, J lost 1 base, and 21 bases lay in between. Study results and limitations: Major contributors to the alloresponse seemed to be naive T cells, which also appeared more diverse than memory cells.

The TCR was taken from a human donor in good health. Sequenced: Tregs sorted from blood. This chain joins TRBV19 and TRBJ2-6; D unresolved. The DNA for the CDR3 is TGTGCCAGTAGTGATGAACCTGTTTCGGACGAATCTGGGGCCAACGTCCTGACTTTC. It yields the protein CASSDEPVSDESGANVLTF.